The present T cell receptor (beta chain) was sequenced within a study of T-cell memory formation after mild COVID-19. Study-level information: TCR clustering was largely donor specific. The study, taken as a whole, reports: Second-wave clones reaching peak frequency on day 37 lacked confirmed SARS-CoV-2 specificity.

TCRdb reanalysed the 5' RACE reads using MiXCR and keeps one entry per CDR3 protein. Of 210,000 or so distinct CDR3 sequences detected, roughly 10% appear once; the ten largest clones hold approximately 2.8%. This clonotype has just a few counts. Its antigen is unidentified. Sequenced material: PBMCs or a T cell subset sorted from them (not recorded which). This TCR derives from a man aged 18 to 30 who had mild COVID-19 (a few samples of this study predate the infection). Cell type and time point are not known.

The CDR3 region has the DNA TGCAGTGCTAGTGGAGGGGTCAAAAACATTCAGTACTTC. Amino acids: CSASGGVKNIQYF. This chain uses TRBV20-1 with TRBJ2-4; maybe TRBD2 (6 bases). The ends were cut back, 3 bases at V and 3 bases at J, with 9 bases in the middle. The CDR3 extends over 13 amino acids. The germline gives CDR1 DFQATT, CDR2 SNEGSKA (reference sequence).